This T cell receptor (beta chain) is drawn from a study of radiation and T cells in renal cell carcinoma. Regarding the study as a whole: Top tumor clonotypes rose in blood 2 weeks post-radiation, then contracted.

The sample's time point: baseline pretreatment blood. Treatment described: 15 Gy SBRT to primary tumor, nephrectomy 4 weeks later. Repertoires were generated with immunoSEQ multiplex PCR, while TCRdb's copy carries only in-frame clones and drops some. The sample includes 130,000 to 150,000 clones, about 85% seen only once; the top ten take around 4%. With regard to this clone: The antigen is undetermined.

The J segment lost 7 bases and the V segment lost 4 bases, leaving 10 bases of the junction unmatched. CDR3 length: 15 residues. Germline V gene sequence: CDR1 SGHRS, CDR2 YFSETQ. The J gene is TRBJ2-1, the V gene TRBV5-1; 8 positions agree with TRBD2. This TCR was sampled from an older woman with renal cell carcinoma. The sequenced sample was blood, obtained from a patient whose treatment included radiotherapy and nephrectomy. The CDR3: CASSPLAGLSNEQFF. The CDR3 DNA is TGCGCCAGCAGCCCGTTAGCGGGGCTATCGAATGAGCAGTTCTTC.